This T cell receptor beta chain is from a study of response to subunit inactivated influenza vaccine listed by TCRdb under 2018. About the full investigation: To follow how T cells responded to a trivalent subunit inactivated influenza vaccine, the researchers relied on deep quantitative profiling of the T cell receptor repertoire. Beyond this particular receptor, the publication reports: According to the authors, only a limited number of new T cells may be recruited by each seasonal influenza vaccination.

The trim is 2 bases for V and 7 bases for J, with a gap of 11 bases between the germline ends. For CDR1 and CDR2, the germline V gene lists ENHRY and SYGVKD. Including cysteine and phenylalanine, the CDR3 has 13 amino acids. Only the CDR3 portion is preserved as DNA: 39 bases, with reading frame beginning at the first base. Libraries came from RT-PCR. This sample was sequenced with an Illumina HiSeq 2500. TCRdb's own reprocessing of the public reads used fastp at Q25 and MiXCR and kept productive beta chains. Every CDR3 protein is listed once, alongside the most common genes and DNA of its rows. For this sample there are 560,000 or so distinct CDR3 sequences; approximately 7.7% appear just once. The ten largest clones add up to around 13% of the sample. This clonotype was observed a few times. Its specific antigen is unknown. Base qualities are not recorded, but no much larger clone differs from it by a single base.

This TCR was recovered from a man between 50 and 70 years old who received an inactivated influenza vaccine. Donor details come from another sample of the same person, matched by shared clones. The chain is made from TRBV10-3 and TRBJ1-2; a weak D assignment points to TRBD1 (5 bases agree). Sequences were derived from PBMCs from blood, sampled about 23 months after vaccination. Here the CDR3 is given as CAISETGYAGYTF. The bases read TGTGCCATCAGTGAGACAGGCTATGCTGGCTACACCTTC.